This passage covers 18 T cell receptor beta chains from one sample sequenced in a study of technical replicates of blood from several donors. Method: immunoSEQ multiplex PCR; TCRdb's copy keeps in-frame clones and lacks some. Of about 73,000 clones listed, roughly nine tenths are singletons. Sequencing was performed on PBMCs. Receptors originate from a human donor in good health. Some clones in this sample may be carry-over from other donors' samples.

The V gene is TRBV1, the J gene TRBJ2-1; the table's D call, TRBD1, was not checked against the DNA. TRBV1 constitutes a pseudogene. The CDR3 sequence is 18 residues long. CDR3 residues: CTSSPPHAGGAFCNEQFF. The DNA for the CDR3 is TGCACCAGCAGCCCCCCCCACGCAGGGGGCGCTTTTTGTAATGAGCAGTTCTTC.

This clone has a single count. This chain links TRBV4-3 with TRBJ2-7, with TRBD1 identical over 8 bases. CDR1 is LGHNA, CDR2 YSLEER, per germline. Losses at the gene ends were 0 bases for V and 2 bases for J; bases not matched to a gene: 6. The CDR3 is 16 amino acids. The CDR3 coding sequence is TGCGCCAGCAGCCAAGATCGAACAGGGGGAACCTACGAGCAGTACTTC. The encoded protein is CASSQDRTGGTYEQYF.

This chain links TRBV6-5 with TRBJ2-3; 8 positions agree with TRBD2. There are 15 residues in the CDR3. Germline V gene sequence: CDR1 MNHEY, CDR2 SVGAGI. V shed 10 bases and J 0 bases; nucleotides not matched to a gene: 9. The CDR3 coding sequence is TGTGCCAACCTGGCGGGGGGCCGTAGCACAGATACGCAGTATTTT. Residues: CANLAGGRSTDTQYF.

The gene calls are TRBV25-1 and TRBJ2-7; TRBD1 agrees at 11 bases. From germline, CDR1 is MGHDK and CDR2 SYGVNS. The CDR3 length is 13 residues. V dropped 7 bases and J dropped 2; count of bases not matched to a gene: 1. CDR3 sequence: CASTGQGAYEQYF. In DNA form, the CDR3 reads TGTGCCAGCACGGGACAGGGGGCCTACGAGCAGTACTTC.

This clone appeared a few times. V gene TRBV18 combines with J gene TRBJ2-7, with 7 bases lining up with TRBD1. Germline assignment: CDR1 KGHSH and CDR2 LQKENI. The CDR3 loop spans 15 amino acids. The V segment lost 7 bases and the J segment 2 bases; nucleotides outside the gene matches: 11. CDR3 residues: CASYAPETGTYEQYF. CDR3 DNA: TGTGCCAGCTACGCTCCCGAGACAGGGACCTACGAGCAGTACTTC.

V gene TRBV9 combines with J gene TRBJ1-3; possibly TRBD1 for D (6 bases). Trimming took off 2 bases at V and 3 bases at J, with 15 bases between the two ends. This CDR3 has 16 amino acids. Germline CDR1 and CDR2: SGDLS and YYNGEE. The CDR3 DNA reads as TGTGCCAGCAGCGTCAGCAGGGGTTCGTTTGGAAACACCATATATTTT. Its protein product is CASSVSRGSFGNTIYF. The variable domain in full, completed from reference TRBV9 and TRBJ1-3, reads DSGVTQTPKHLITATGQRVTLRCSPRSGDLSVYWYQQSLDQGLQFLIQYYNGEERAKGNILERFSAQQFPDLHSELNLSSLELGDSALYFCASSVSRGSFGNTIYFGEGSWLTVV.

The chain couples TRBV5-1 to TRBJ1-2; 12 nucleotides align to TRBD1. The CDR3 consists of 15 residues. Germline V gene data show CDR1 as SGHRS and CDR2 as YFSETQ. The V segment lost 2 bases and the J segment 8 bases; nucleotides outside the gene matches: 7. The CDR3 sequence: CASSFAGTGGVGYTF. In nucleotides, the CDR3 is TGCGCCAGCAGCTTCGCCGGGACAGGGGGCGTCGGCTACACCTTC. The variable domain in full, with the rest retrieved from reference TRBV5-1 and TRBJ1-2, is KAGVTQTPRYLIKTRGQQVTLSCSPISGHRSVSWYQQTPGQGLQFLFEYFSETQRNKGNFPGRFSGRQFSNSRSEMNVSTLELGDSALYLCASSFAGTGGVGYTFGSGTRLTVV.

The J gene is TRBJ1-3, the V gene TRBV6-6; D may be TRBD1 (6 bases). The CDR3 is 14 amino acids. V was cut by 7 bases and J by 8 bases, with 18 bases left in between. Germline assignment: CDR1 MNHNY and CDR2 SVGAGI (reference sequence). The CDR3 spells CASTLRGQGDTIYF. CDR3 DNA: TGTGCCAGCACCCTGCGGGGGCAGGGAGACACCATATATTTT.

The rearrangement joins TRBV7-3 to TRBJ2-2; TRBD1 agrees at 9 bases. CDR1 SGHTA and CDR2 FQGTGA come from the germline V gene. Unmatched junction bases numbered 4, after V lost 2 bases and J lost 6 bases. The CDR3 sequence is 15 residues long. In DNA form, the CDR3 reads TGTGCCAGCAGCTTAGTTGACAGGGGGGCCGGGGAGCTGTTTTTT. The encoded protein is CASSLVDRGAGELFF.

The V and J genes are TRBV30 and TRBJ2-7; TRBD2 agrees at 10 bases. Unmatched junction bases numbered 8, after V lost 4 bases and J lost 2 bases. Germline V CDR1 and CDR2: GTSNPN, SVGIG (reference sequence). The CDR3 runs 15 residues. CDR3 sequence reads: CAWKSSGRPTYEQYF. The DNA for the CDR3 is TGTGCCTGGAAGAGTAGCGGGAGGCCGACCTACGAGCAGTACTTC.

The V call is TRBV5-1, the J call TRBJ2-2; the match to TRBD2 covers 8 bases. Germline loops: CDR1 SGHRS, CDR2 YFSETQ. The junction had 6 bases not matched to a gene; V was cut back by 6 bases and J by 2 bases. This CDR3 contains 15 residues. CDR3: CASKELAGNTGELFF. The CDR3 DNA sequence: TGCGCCAGCAAAGAGTTAGCGGGAAACACCGGGGAGCTGTTTTTT.

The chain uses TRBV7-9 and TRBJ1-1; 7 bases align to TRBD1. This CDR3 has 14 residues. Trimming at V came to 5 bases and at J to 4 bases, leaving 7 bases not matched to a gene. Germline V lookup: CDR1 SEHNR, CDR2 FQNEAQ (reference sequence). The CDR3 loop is CASSNTGAGTEAFF. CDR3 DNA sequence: TGTGCCAGCAGCAATACAGGGGCTGGCACTGAAGCTTTCTTT. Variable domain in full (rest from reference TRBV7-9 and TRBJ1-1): DTGVSQNPRHKITKRGQNVTFRCDPISEHNRLYWYRQTLGQGPEFLTYFQNEAQLEKSRLLSDRFSAERPKGSFSTLEIQRTEQGDSAMYLCASSNTGAGTEAFFGQGTRLTVV.

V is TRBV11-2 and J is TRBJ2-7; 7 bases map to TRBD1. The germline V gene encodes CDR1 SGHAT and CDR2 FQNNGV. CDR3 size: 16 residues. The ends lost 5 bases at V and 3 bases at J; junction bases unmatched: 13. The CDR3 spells CASSPRPEGADYEQYF. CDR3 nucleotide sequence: TGTGCCAGCAGCCCGAGACCAGAGGGGGCAGACTACGAGCAGTACTTC. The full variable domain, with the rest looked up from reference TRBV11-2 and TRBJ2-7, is EAGVAQSPRYKIIEKRQSVAFWCNPISGHATLYWYQQILGQGPKLLIQFQNNGVVDDSQLPKDRFSAERLKGVDSTLKIQPAKLEDSAVYLCASSPRPEGADYEQYFGPGTRLTVT.

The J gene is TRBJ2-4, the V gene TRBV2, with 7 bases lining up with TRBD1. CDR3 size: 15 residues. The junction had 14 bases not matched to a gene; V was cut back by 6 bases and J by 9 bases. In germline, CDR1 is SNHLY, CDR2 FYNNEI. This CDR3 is CASRISGTVLGIQYF. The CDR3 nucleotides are TGTGCCAGCAGAATATCCGGGACAGTTTTAGGCATTCAGTACTTC.

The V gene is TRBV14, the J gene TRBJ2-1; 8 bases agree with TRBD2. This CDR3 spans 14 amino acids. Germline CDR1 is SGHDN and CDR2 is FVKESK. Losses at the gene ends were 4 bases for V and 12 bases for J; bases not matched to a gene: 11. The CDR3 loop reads CASSPRLAKGGQFF. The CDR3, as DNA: TGTGCCAGCAGCCCTCGACTAGCGAAGGGTGGGCAGTTCTTC.

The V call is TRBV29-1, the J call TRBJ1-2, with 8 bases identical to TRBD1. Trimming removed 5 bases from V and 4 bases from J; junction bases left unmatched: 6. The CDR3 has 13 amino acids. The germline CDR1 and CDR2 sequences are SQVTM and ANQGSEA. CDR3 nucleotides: TGCAGCGTTCGAGGACAGGGCGGCTATGGCTACACCTTC. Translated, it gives CSVRGQGGYGYTF. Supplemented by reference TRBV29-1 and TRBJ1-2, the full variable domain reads SAVISQKPSRDICQRGTSLTIQCQVDSQVTMMFWYRQQPGQSLTLIATANQGSEATYESGFVIDKFPISRPNLTFSTLTVSNMSPEDSSIYLCSVRGQGGYGYTFGSGTRLTVV.

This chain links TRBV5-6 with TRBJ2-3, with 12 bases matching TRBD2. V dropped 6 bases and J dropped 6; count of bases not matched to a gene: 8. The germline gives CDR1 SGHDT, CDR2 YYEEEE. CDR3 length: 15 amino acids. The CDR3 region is CASTGLAGNVDTQYF. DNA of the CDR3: TGTGCCAGCACCGGACTAGCGGGGAACGTGGATACGCAGTATTTT.

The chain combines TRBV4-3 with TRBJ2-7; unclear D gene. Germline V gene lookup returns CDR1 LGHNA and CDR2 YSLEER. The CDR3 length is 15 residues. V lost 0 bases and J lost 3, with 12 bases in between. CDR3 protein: CASSQDVSAYYEQYF. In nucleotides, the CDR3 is TGCGCCAGCAGCCAAGATGTCAGCGCCTACTACGAGCAGTACTTC.